This is a list of T cell receptor beta chains from one sample in a study of blood T cell repertoires in COVID-19. Profiling relied on immunoSEQ multiplex PCR, and the TCRdb table lists in-frame clones only, not all of them. The sample lists about 220,000 clones; around 82% were seen once. Specimen: peripheral blood. These receptors were collected from a human donor in a cohort sampled during active COVID-19. CDR3s include the opening cysteine and the closing phenylalanine or tryptophan. A D gene is named only where the DNA matches it firmly. Clone size is given for some rows only: seen once, a few or many times, or a class if the clone is expanded.

TRBJ2-5	.	TRBV25-1	.	CACRRGQETQYF	TGTGCCTGCAGGAGAGGACAAGAGACCCAGTACTTC
TRBJ1-5	.	TRBV15	.	CATSRETGRSQPQHF	TGTGCCACCAGCAGAGAAACAGGGAGATCTCAGCCCCAGCATTTT
TRBJ2-2	.	TRBV9	.	CASSVPTPGELFF	TGTGCCAGCAGCGTTCCAACTCCCGGGGAGCTGTTTTTT
TRBJ1-6	.	TRBV27	few	CASRGRYNSPLHF	TGTGCCAGCAGGGGGCGTTATAATTCACCCCTCCACTTT
TRBJ2-5	TRBD2	TRBV11-2	once	CASSPGGGRETQYF	TGTGCCAGCAGCCCCGGGGGGGGCCGGGAGACCCAGTACTTC
TRBJ1-1	.	TRBV24-1	few	CATSVQEGTEAFF	TGTGCCACCAGTGTACAGGAGGGCACTGAAGCTTTCTTT
TRBJ2-7	TRBD2	TRBV28	.	CASSWGLAGSYEQYF	TGTGCCAGCAGTTGGGGACTAGCGGGGTCATACGAGCAGTACTTC
TRBJ1-5	.	TRBV28	.	CASSLGGGTVSNQPQHF	TGTGCCAGCAGTTTGGGCGGGGGGACGGTTAGCAATCAGCCCCAGCATTTT
TRBJ2-4	.	TRBV7-2	.	CASSPTGPDGNIQYF	TGTGCCAGCAGCCCTACAGGGCCCGACGGAAACATTCAGTACTTC
TRBJ2-7	TRBD2	TRBV5-1	once	CASKSTSASYEQYF	TGCGCCAGCAAGTCGACTAGCGCTTCCTACGAGCAGTACTTC
TRBJ1-1	.	TRBV5-6	.	CASSLDTLQWNTEAFF	TGTGCCAGCAGCTTGGACACCCTACAGTGGAACACTGAAGCTTTCTTT
TRBJ1-4	.	TRBV30	once	CAWYRATNEKLFF	TGTGCCTGGTACCGAGCAACTAATGAAAAACTGTTTTTT
TRBJ1-4	TRBD1	TRBV5-6	once	CASSFHGTGDEKLFF	TGTGCCAGCAGCTTCCACGGGACAGGGGACGAAAAACTGTTTTTT
TRBJ1-4	TRBD1	TRBV20-1	.	CSASDRGRGFPTNEKLFF	TGCAGTGCTAGTGACAGGGGGCGCGGGTTCCCAACTAATGAAAAACTGTTTTTT
TRBJ2-1	TRBD2	TRBV24-1	.	CATRRTSGAGIDEQFF	TGTGCCACCAGGAGGACTAGCGGGGCGGGAATCGATGAGCAGTTCTTC
TRBJ1-2	TRBD1	TRBV5-8	.	CASSHSQGRAGYTF	TGTGCCAGCAGCCATTCACAGGGGCGAGCTGGCTACACCTTC
TRBJ1-1	.	TRBV16	.	CASSQPGDWEGTEAFF	TGTGCCAGCAGCCAACCTGGCGACTGGGAGGGCACTGAAGCTTTCTTT
TRBJ2-1	TRBD1	TRBV11-2	.	CASSFAGGSSYNEQFF	TGTGCCAGCAGCTTTGCAGGGGGCAGCTCCTACAATGAGCAGTTCTTC
TRBJ1-2	.	TRBV29-1	.	CSVDAGFLGGYTF	TGCAGCGTTGATGCAGGTTTCCTCGGTGGCTACACCTTC
TRBJ2-7	.	TRBV11-2	.	CASSSYSAYEQYF	TGTGCCAGCAGCTCCTACAGTGCCTACGAGCAGTACTTC
TRBJ2-7	.	TRBV28	.	CASSLKYEQYF	TGTGCCAGCAGTCTAAAGTACGAGCAGTACTTC
TRBJ2-1	.	TRBV27	.	CASKVAGEQFF	TGTGCCAGCAAGGTTGCGGGAGAGCAGTTCTTC
TRBJ2-7	.	TRBV6-5	.	CASSYYTGSEQYF	TGTGCCAGCAGTTACTACACCGGGAGCGAGCAGTACTTC
TRBJ1-2	.	TRBV2	.	CASSREGPANYGYTF	TGTGCCAGCAGTCGGGAGGGGCCGGCTAACTATGGCTACACCTTC
TRBJ2-7	.	TRBV27	.	CASSLADTSGREQYF	TGTGCCAGCAGTTTGGCCGACACCTCTGGGAGGGAGCAGTACTTC
TRBJ1-5	.	TRBV5-1	.	CASSSAGDQPQHF	TGCGCCAGCAGTTCAGCAGGCGATCAGCCCCAGCATTTT
TRBJ1-2	.	TRBV7-2	.	CASSFGAGPYGYTF	TGTGCCAGCAGCTTTGGTGCTGGGCCCTATGGCTACACCTTC
TRBJ2-1	TRBD1	TRBV24-1	few	CATSDPGQIYNEQFF	TGTGCCACCAGTGATCCGGGACAGATTTACAATGAGCAGTTCTTC
TRBJ2-1	TRBD2	TRBV19	.	CASKALAGWDNEQFF	TGTGCCAGTAAGGCTTTAGCGGGGTGGGACAATGAGCAGTTCTTC
TRBJ2-2	TRBD1	TRBV19	.	CASRPGGAAVFGELFF	TGTGCCAGTAGACCAGGGGGCGCGGCCGTCTTTGGGGAGCTGTTTTTT
TRBJ1-1	.	TRBV5-1	.	CASSLLQETEAFF	TGCGCCAGCAGCTTGTTACAGGAAACTGAAGCTTTCTTT
TRBJ2-5	TRBD1	TRBV5-4	.	CASSRDSRKETQYF	TGTGCCAGCAGCCGGGACAGCAGAAAAGAGACCCAGTACTTC
TRBJ2-5	TRBD2	TRBV3-1/TRBV3-2	.	CASSPSSGGETQYF	TGTGCCAGCAGCCCCTCTAGCGGGGGGGAGACCCAGTACTTC
TRBJ1-6	.	TRBV7-2	.	CASSFTTPKGGSPLHF	TGTGCCAGCAGCTTCACGACACCTAAAGGGGGTTCACCCCTCCACTTT
TRBJ1-2	.	TRBV18	.	CASSPGARGGTF	TGTGCCAGCTCACCTGGAGCTCGCGGAGGGACCTTC
TRBJ1-1	.	TRBV11-2	.	CASSSIRDSEAFF	TGTGCCAGCAGCTCAATCAGGGATTCCGAAGCTTTCTTT
TRBJ2-2	.	TRBV12-5	.	CASGLQNTGELFF	TGTGCTAGTGGTTTGCAGAACACCGGGGAGCTGTTTTTT
TRBJ1-1	.	TRBV10-2	.	CASSEGLEGTEAFF	TGCGCCAGCAGTGAGGGACTCGAGGGCACTGAAGCTTTCTTT
TRBJ2-3	TRBD2	TRBV28	few	CASSLATSGGTDTQYF	TGTGCCAGCAGTTTAGCAACTAGCGGTGGCACAGATACGCAGTATTTT
TRBJ2-6	.	TRBV5-5	.	CASRPAPGISGANVLTF	TGTGCCAGCAGGCCAGCACCGGGAATCTCTGGGGCCAACGTCCTGACTTTC
TRBJ2-7	.	TRBV19	few	CASSTDSYSYEQYF	TGTGCCAGTAGTACGGACAGCTACTCCTACGAGCAGTACTTC
TRBJ1-1	.	TRBV12-3/TRBV12-4	.	CASSFLSEAFF	TGTGCCAGCAGTTTTCTTAGTGAAGCTTTCTTT
TRBJ1-5	.	TRBV7-9	.	CASSLEGEQPQHF	TGTGCCAGCAGCTTAGAGGGGGAACAGCCCCAGCATTTT
TRBJ2-2	TRBD2	TRBV5-1	once	CASSVGRGNTGELFF	TGCGCCAGCAGTGTCGGGAGGGGGAACACCGGGGAGCTGTTTTTT
TRBJ2-7	TRBD2	TRBV6-1	few	CASSEGASGPYEQYF	TGTGCCAGCAGTGAGGGGGCTAGCGGGCCGTACGAGCAGTACTTC
TRBJ2-7	TRBD2	TRBV4-3	.	CASSQEMTSGVYEQYF	TGCGCCAGCAGCCAAGAGATGACTAGCGGGGTTTACGAGCAGTACTTC
TRBJ2-5	.	TRBV6-1	few	CASSEWRTETQYF	TGTGCCAGCAGTGAATGGAGAACAGAGACCCAGTACTTC
TRBJ1-4	.	TRBV18	.	CASSRKGTGEEKLFF	TGTGCCAGCTCACGAAAAGGGACTGGCGAGGAAAAACTGTTTTTT
TRBJ2-1	.	TRBV6-1	.	CASSDRFLFNEQFF	TGTGCCAGCAGTGACAGGTTTTTGTTCAATGAGCAGTTCTTC
TRBJ2-7	TRBD1	TRBV25-1	.	CASRRTGRSYEQYF	TGTGCCAGCAGGCGGACAGGTCGCTCCTACGAGCAGTACTTC
TRBJ2-3	.	TRBV5-6	.	CASSFPGSVTDTQYF	TGTGCCAGCAGCTTTCCCGGTAGTGTGACAGATACGCAGTATTTT
TRBJ2-1	.	TRBV28	.	CASRPGLLYNEQFF	TGTGCCAGCCGACCGGGACTTCTCTACAATGAGCAGTTCTTC
TRBJ1-4	.	TRBV28	.	CASSTGGTNEKLFF	TGTGCCAGCAGTACGGGGGGAACTAATGAAAAACTGTTTTTT
TRBJ2-3	.	TRBV25-1	.	CASSEWAGNSDTQYF	TGTGCCAGCAGTGAATGGGCAGGGAATTCAGATACGCAGTATTTT
TRBJ2-2	TRBD1	TRBV28	.	CASIGEGTGRTGELFF	TGTGCCAGCATCGGGGAGGGGACAGGGCGCACCGGGGAGCTGTTTTTT
TRBJ1-1	.	TRBV20-1	.	CSASPGRQAFF	TGCAGTGCTAGTCCCGGGAGGCAGGCTTTCTTT
TRBJ1-6	TRBD1	TRBV6-5	once	CASRDSANSPLHF	TGTGCCAGTCGGGACAGTGCTAATTCACCCCTCCACTTT
TRBJ2-2	TRBD2	TRBV7-2	.	CASSLDGLAAGELFF	TGTGCCAGCAGCTTAGACGGGCTAGCGGCGGGGGAGCTGTTTTTT
TRBJ2-1	.	TRBV3-1/TRBV3-2	.	CASSQGGTYNEQFF	TGTGCCAGCAGCCAAGGCGGGACTTACAATGAGCAGTTCTTC
TRBJ1-2	.	TRBV20-1	.	CSASQQAFNYGYTF	TGCAGTGCTAGTCAGCAGGCCTTTAACTATGGCTACACCTTC